This TCR beta chain was recorded in a study of blood T cell repertoires in COVID-19. Whole-study context: In each case, the material was cDNA or gDNA derived from T cells, B-cell-depleted T cells, or PBMCs.

The authors' processing: Scientists estimated how many nucleated cells there were by amplifying reference gene primers. Sequencing was performed with immunoSEQ multiplex PCR; in TCRdb, only in-frame clones are kept and a portion is missing. The V and J calls and clone size were taken over from that table, and D and trimming were inferred from the DNA. The sample has 190,000 or so clones; around 84% are singletons. Categorization into cohorts depended on clinical history that participants reported. In Cohort 3, a recovered donor had either two negative PCRs, clearance, or symptom resolution. This receptor was identified in a man between 35 and 55 years old who had recovered from COVID-19. What was sequenced was PBMCs or T cells enriched from blood (not recorded which).

For the CDR3, the DNA is TGCGCCAGCAGCTTAGGGCAGGGAATCGGGTTTGCTGAAGCTTTCTTT. This codes for CASSLGQGIGFAEAFF. The V call is TRBV5-1, the J call TRBJ1-1; D is perhaps TRBD1 (5 bases). Germline-derived CDR1 and CDR2 are SGHRS and YFSETQ. V lost 2 bases, J lost 6 bases, and 20 bases lay in between. The CDR3 is 16 residues long.